This T cell receptor beta chain was obtained from a study of shared clonotypes between healthy human individuals. CDR3 length: 16 residues. In germline, CDR1 is SEHNR, CDR2 FQNEAQ (reference sequence). V lost 4 bases to trimming and J lost 2 bases; unmatched junction nucleotides: 4. Assay: immunoSEQ multiplex PCR; the TCRdb copy retains only in-frame clones and omits some. The data contain about 2.4 million clones, 93% of them singletons. The chain carries TRBV7-9 and TRBJ2-3; TRBD2 agrees at 12 bases. The TCR sequence derives from a man between 18 and 29 years old in good health. Some clones in this sample may be carry-over from other donors' samples. The sequenced material came from naive CD4+ T cells from PBMCs. This sample's subset: CD45RA+ positively selected. The CDR3 DNA sequence: TGTGCCAGCAGCTCGGGACTAGCGGGTTTCACAGATACGCAGTATTTT. Translation: CASSSGLAGFTDTQYF. Full variable domain (rest looked up from reference TRBV7-9 and TRBJ2-3): DTGVSQNPRHKITKRGQNVTFRCDPISEHNRLYWYRQTLGQGPEFLTYFQNEAQLEKSRLLSDRFSAERPKGSFSTLEIQRTEQGDSAMYLCASSSGLAGFTDTQYFGPGTRLTVL.